This is a list of T cell receptor beta chains from one sample in a study of CD8 T cells in ankylosing spondylitis. Each CDR3 protein is one row after TCRdb ran MiXCR on the 5' RACE reads. The data show 400,000 or so distinct CDR3 sequences, approximately 26% seen once. Sequenced sample: blood, either unsorted or a sorted T cell fraction (not recorded which). These receptor sequences come from a male donor with ankylosing spondylitis. CDR3s include the opening cysteine and the closing phenylalanine or tryptophan. D genes are given only for firm matches. Clone size is stated in some rows and not others, as once, few, many or a class when expanded.

size,V,J,D,DNA,CDR3
few,TRBV4-2,TRBJ1-1,TRBD1,TGTGCCAGCAGCCAGGGGACAGTGAACACTGAAGCTTTCTTT,CASSQGTVNTEAFF
many,TRBV20-1,TRBJ2-7,.,TGCAGTGCTAGTGCCCTCTCAGGACGCAACGAGCAGTACTTC,CSASALSGRNEQYF
.,TRBV5-1,TRBJ1-1,.,TGCGCCAGCAGCTTGGCCCGGGGCAGGCAGGGGACTGAAGCTTTCTTT,CASSLARGRQGTEAFF
few,TRBV12-3/TRBV12-4,TRBJ1-2,TRBD1,TGTGCCAGCAGTTCGGACAGGCCAGGCTACACCTTC,CASSSDRPGYTF
few,TRBV5-1,TRBJ2-3,TRBD1,TGCGCCAGCGTTCCCGGGACAGGGGTTTTGGATACGCAGTATTTT,CASVPGTGVLDTQYF
.,TRBV29-1,TRBJ1-4,.,TGCAGCGTTGAGGACAACAATGAAAAACTGTTTTTT,CSVEDNNEKLFF
.,TRBV28,TRBJ2-7,TRBD2,TGTGCCAGCATCCCGGGACTAGCGGGAGTAGGGCAGTACTTC,CASIPGLAGVGQYF
.,TRBV12-3/TRBV12-4,TRBJ2-1,.,TGTGCCAGCAGTTTCGAACAATACAATGAGCAGTTCTTC,CASSFEQYNEQFF
few,TRBV5-1,TRBJ2-3,TRBD2,TGCGCCAGCGAGGCTAGCGGGAGCACAGATACGCAGTATTTT,CASEASGSTDTQYF
few,TRBV10-3,TRBJ2-1,.,TGTGCCATCAGGGGGGACCAAAACGATGAGCAGTTCTTC,CAIRGDQNDEQFF
few,TRBV5-1,TRBJ2-7,.,TGCGCCAGCAGCTTGGCTATGGAGGGGTCGTACGAGCAGTACTTC,CASSLAMEGSYEQYF
.,TRBV9,TRBJ2-1,.,TGTGCCAGCACCGGCGGGGCCAGCTCCTACAATGAGCAGTTCTTC,CASTGGASSYNEQFF
.,TRBV3-1,TRBJ2-5,.,TGTGCCAGCAGCCAAGATCTTGGGCAGGGCAAGACCCAGTACTTC,CASSQDLGQGKTQYF
.,TRBV29-1,TRBJ1-3,.,TGCAGCGCTGGGGATTACTCTGGAAACACCATATATTTT,CSAGDYSGNTIYF
.,TRBV5-1,TRBJ2-5,.,TGCGCCAGCAGCTTGGGGGCTGACCTACATCTGTACTTC,CASSLGADLHLYF
.,TRBV20-1,TRBJ2-1,TRBD2,TGCAGTGCTAGAGCGGTCTTAGCGGGAGTTGGTGAGCAGTTCTTC,CSARAVLAGVGEQFF
few,TRBV7-9,TRBJ2-7,.,TGTGCCAGCACCCAGAGAGGACGGGGCGAGCAGTACTTC,CASTQRGRGEQYF
few,TRBV11-3,TRBJ2-3,.,TGTGCCAGCAGCTTAGCGTGGGATCGGACAGATACGCAGTATTTT,CASSLAWDRTDTQYF
.,TRBV10-3,TRBJ1-1,.,TGTGCCATCAGTTTGGGGGGGAACACTGAAGCTTTCTTT,CAISLGGNTEAFF
.,TRBV7-2,TRBJ2-2,TRBD2,TGTGCCAGCAGCTTAATGATAGCGGGGAACACCGGGGAGCTGTTTTTT,CASSLMIAGNTGELFF
few,TRBV9,TRBJ1-1,.,TGTGCCAGCAGCGTAGATGCAGGGTTCGCTGAAGCTTTCTTT,CASSVDAGFAEAFF
.,TRBV5-1,TRBJ2-1,TRBD2,TGCGCCAGCAGCAAAGGTCTCACTAGCGGGAGTTTCGATGAGCAGTTCTTC,CASSKGLTSGSFDEQFF
.,TRBV5-1,TRBJ1-5,TRBD1,TGCGCCAGCAGCCCCGGACAGGGGGAGATCGGGCGTCAGCCCCAGCATTTT,CASSPGQGEIGRQPQHF
many,TRBV10-3,TRBJ2-7,.,TGTGCCATTGCCTCGGGTCCCTACGAGCAGTACTTC,CAIASGPYEQYF
few,TRBV20-1,TRBJ2-1,TRBD2,TGCAGTGCTAGTAGCGGGGGGTTCTACAATGAGCAGTTCTTC,CSASSGGFYNEQFF
few,TRBV6-1,TRBJ2-5,.,TGTGCCAGCGGGCTTCGGGGACAAGAGACCCAGTACTTC,CASGLRGQETQYF
many,TRBV29-1,TRBJ2-7,.,TGCAGCGTTCAGGCCTATTACGAGCAGTACTTC,CSVQAYYEQYF
few,TRBV12-3/TRBV12-4,TRBJ2-3,TRBD2,TGTGCCAGCTCTAGACTAGCGGGAGGGCCTGATACGCAGTATTTT,CASSRLAGGPDTQYF
many,TRBV5-1,TRBJ1-1,.,TGCGCCAGCAGCCCGGACGGAAAGAACACTGAAGCTTTCTTT,CASSPDGKNTEAFF
.,TRBV3-1,TRBJ1-1,.,TGTGCCAGCAGCCAAGCCCTACCAAGTGGAGCTTTCTTT,CASSQALPSGAFF
.,TRBV2,TRBJ2-1,.,TGTGCCAGCCGGACGGACGGGTCCCCTTCGGCCGAGCAGTTCTTC,CASRTDGSPSAEQFF
few,TRBV21-1,TRBJ1-1,.,TGTGCCAGCAGCAAAGATCTTTGGGTCCGGGGCCCGAACACTGAAGCTTTCTTT,CASSKDLWVRGPNTEAFF
.,TRBV20-1,TRBJ2-5,TRBD2,TGCAGTGCTAAACCCGGGAGGCGGAGGGAGACCCAGTACTTC,CSAKPGRRRETQYF
many,TRBV29-1,TRBJ2-1,TRBD2,TGCAGCGTTAAGTGGGAGGGCGTCTACAATGAGCAGTTCTTC,CSVKWEGVYNEQFF
few,TRBV5-1,TRBJ2-7,.,TGCGCCAGCAGCTTGGGTATCTCGACGGGGGAGCAGTACTTC,CASSLGISTGEQYF
.,TRBV7-9,TRBJ2-1,.,TGTGCCAGCAGCTTAGGACACGGGCATGAGCAGTTCTTC,CASSLGHGHEQFF
many,TRBV24-1,TRBJ2-2,TRBD1,TGTGCCACCAGTGATTTCGCAACAGGGGCCGGGGAGCTGTTTTTT,CATSDFATGAGELFF
.,TRBV11-2,TRBJ2-5,TRBD2,TGTGCCAGCAGCCCAGGCGGCTCTAGCGGGGACCAAGAGACCCAGTACTTC,CASSPGGSSGDQETQYF
many,TRBV7-8,TRBJ2-3,TRBD1,TGTGCCAGCAGCTTCCGACAGGGCGCCACAGATACGCAGTATTTT,CASSFRQGATDTQYF
.,TRBV9,TRBJ1-6,.,TGTGCCAGCAGCGTGCGAGGTGTCAATTCACCCCTCCACTTT,CASSVRGVNSPLHF
few,TRBV10-3,TRBJ1-1,.,TGTGCCATCAGTGAGGGGTGGTCAAACACTGAAGCTTTCTTT,CAISEGWSNTEAFF
.,TRBV13,TRBJ2-5,TRBD1,TGTGCCAGCAGCTCCGCGACAGGGGGAGGAGAGACCCAGTACTTC,CASSSATGGGETQYF
few,TRBV20-1,TRBJ2-7,TRBD2,TGCAGTGCCCGGACTAGCGGGAGGGCTTCGGCGTTCTACGAGCAGTACTTC,CSARTSGRASAFYEQYF
.,TRBV29-1,TRBJ1-2,.,TGCAGCGTTGAAGCTATGGGGACAACAAGTGGCTACACCTTC,CSVEAMGTTSGYTF
many,TRBV7-2,TRBJ2-5,.,TGTGCCAGCAGCTTACCTCGGAGATTAGAGACCCAGTACTTC,CASSLPRRLETQYF
once,TRBV19,TRBJ2-1,TRBD2,TGTGCCAGTAGTATGTCGGGAGGCAATGAGCAGTTCTTC,CASSMSGGNEQFF
.,TRBV7-9,TRBJ1-2,.,TGTGCCAGCAGCTTCACAGGAGCTAACTATGGCTACACCTTC,CASSFTGANYGYTF
.,TRBV14,TRBJ2-2,TRBD2,TGTGCCAGCAGCCAACCGGGACTAGCGGGAGATGTCACCGGGGAGCTGTTTTTT,CASSQPGLAGDVTGELFF
.,TRBV5-1,TRBJ1-2,.,TGCGCCAGCAGCTTGGAAGGTTGGGATGGCTACACCTTC,CASSLEGWDGYTF